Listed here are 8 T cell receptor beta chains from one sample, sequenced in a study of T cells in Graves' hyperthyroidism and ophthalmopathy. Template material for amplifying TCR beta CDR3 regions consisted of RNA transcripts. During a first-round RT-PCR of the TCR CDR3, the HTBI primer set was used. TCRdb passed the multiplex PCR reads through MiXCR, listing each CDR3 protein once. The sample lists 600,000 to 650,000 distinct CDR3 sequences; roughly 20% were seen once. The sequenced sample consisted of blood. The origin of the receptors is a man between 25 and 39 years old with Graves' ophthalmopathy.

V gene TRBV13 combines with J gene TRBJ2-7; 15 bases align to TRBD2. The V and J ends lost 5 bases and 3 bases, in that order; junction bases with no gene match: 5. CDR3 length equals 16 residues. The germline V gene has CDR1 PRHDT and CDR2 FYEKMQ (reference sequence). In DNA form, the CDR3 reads TGTGCCAGCAGCGCCCGGACTAGCGGGAGGGTCTACGAGCAGTACTTC. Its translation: CASSARTSGRVYEQYF.

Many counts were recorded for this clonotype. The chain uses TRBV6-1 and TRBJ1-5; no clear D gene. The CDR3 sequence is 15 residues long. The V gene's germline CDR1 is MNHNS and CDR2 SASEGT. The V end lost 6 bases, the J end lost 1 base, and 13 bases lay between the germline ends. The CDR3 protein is CASRPDHGSNQPQHF. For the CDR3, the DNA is TGTGCCAGCAGGCCTGACCACGGCAGCAATCAGCCCCAGCATTTT.

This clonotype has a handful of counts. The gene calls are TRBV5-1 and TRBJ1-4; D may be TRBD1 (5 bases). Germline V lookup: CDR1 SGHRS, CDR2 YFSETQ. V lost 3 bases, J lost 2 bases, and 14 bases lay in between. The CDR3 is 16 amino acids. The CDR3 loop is CASSYASGGTNEKLFF. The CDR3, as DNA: TGCGCCAGCAGCTACGCCTCGGGGGGGACTAATGAAAAACTGTTTTTT.

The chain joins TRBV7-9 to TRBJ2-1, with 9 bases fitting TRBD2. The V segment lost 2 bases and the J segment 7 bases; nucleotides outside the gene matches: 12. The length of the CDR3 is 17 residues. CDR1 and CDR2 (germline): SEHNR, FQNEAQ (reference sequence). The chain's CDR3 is CASSLMLTSGKGNEQFF. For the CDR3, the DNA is TGTGCCAGCAGCTTAATGTTGACTAGCGGTAAAGGAAATGAGCAGTTCTTC.

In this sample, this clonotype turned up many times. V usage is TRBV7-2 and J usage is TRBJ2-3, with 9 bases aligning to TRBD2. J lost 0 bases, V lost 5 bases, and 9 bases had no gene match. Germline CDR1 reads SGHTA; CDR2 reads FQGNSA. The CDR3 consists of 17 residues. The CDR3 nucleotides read TGTGCCAGCAGCCGGGATAGCGGGGGAACAAGCACAGATACGCAGTATTTT. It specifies CASSRDSGGTSTDTQYF.

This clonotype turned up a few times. CDR3 loop: CASDLVTSVNEQFF. Here the CDR3 DNA reads TGTGCCAGCGACCTTGTTACTAGCGTCAATGAGCAGTTCTTC. This rearrangement joins TRBV7-9 to TRBJ2-1; TRBD2 agrees at 7 bases. Trimming cost V 8 bases and J 6 bases; bases outside gene matches: 10. The CDR3 contains 14 residues. Germline CDR1 SEHNR, CDR2 FQNEAQ (reference sequence).

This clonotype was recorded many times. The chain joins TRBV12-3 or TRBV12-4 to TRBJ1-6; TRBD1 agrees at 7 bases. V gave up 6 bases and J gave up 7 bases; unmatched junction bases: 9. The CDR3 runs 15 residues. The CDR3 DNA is TGTGCCAGCAGCCAGGGGGACCGCGGAAATTCACCCCTCCACTTT. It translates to CASSQGDRGNSPLHF.

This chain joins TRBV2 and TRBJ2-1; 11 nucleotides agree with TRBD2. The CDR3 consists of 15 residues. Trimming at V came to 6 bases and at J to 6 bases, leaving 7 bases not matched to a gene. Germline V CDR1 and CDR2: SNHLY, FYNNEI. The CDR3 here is CASRALAGGPNEQFF. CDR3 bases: TGTGCCAGCAGGGCCCTAGCGGGAGGTCCCAATGAGCAGTTCTTC.